The clone carrying this TCR beta chain turned up a few times. Its antigen is currently unknown. These data belong to a study of T-cell reconstitution after alpha-beta-depleted transplantation in children. Study results and limitations: There were reportedly several hundred expanded graft clones from which alpha-beta T cells came about two months after transplant. Hyperexpanded clones declined; after one year, newly produced T cells mostly supplied diversity. There were some patients whose high TCRbeta diversity at day 60 came from surviving recipient T cells and thymic progenitors.

Molecular barcoding with unique molecular identifiers was used for the TCRbeta library. MiXCR, applied by TCRdb to the PCR reads, yields one record per CDR3 protein. The data show 440,000 or so distinct CDR3 sequences, 43% seen once. There are 13 residues in the CDR3. V shed 3 bases, J shed 7 bases, and the junction held 4 bases outside the gene matches. Germline-derived CDR1 and CDR2 are LGHNT and FRNRAP. The specimen comprised PBMCs, sampled before TCRalphabeta/CD19-depleted stem cell transplant. The rearrangement links TRBV12-5 to TRBJ2-3; 7 bases map to TRBD1. The clonotype was recovered from a girl aged 2-15 years with aplastic anemia, due to receive a stem cell transplant. As DNA, the CDR3 is TGTGCTAGTGGTTTAGGGACAGCTAATACGCAGTATTTT. This gives the protein CASGLGTANTQYF.